This T cell receptor (beta chain) comes out of a study of T-cell memory formation after mild COVID-19. Points from the study as a whole: Cross-reactive memory apparently joined, as some responding clones appeared in pre-infection memory.

Germline V gene data show CDR1 as SGHRS and CDR2 as YFSETQ. The CDR3 length is 15 residues. V lost 2 bases to trimming and J lost 10 bases, with 19 bases between them. Using constant-segment primers, 5'RACE produced TCR alpha and TCR beta cDNA libraries carrying sample barcodes and UMIs. From the 5' RACE reads, TCRdb called clonotypes with MiXCR, one entry per CDR3 protein. The table records about 150,000 distinct CDR3 sequences, under 30% of them present only once. The sample holds a few counts of this clonotype. As yet, its antigen is unknown. The TCR was taken from an adult woman who had mild COVID-19 (a few samples of this study predate the infection). Cell type and time point are not known. The genes are TRBV5-1 and TRBJ2-1; D possibly corresponds to TRBD2 (6 bases). Sequencing used PBMCs or a T cell subset sorted from them (not recorded which). DNA of the CDR3: TGCGCCAGCAGCTTAGTGGTAGTCGGGGGTGGGGAGCAGTTCTTC. It yields the protein CASSLVVVGGGEQFF.